This T cell receptor beta chain originates from a study of T cells in Graves' hyperthyroidism and ophthalmopathy (dated by TCRdb to between 2018 and 2021). Concerning the study at large: Peripheral blood was sampled at the time of initial diagnosis, prior to any treatment. Prospective prediction of ophthalmopathy was tested in an independent validation cohort of some 20 hyperthyroidism patients and 17 patients who later progressed to ophthalmopathy. The paper describes TCR Vbeta CDR3 sequencing of more than 120 peripheral blood samples, made up of 43 ophthalmopathy patients, around 78 hyperthyroidism patients and 17 progressor patients. The approximately 100 discovery patients were randomly split 7:3 into training and test sets. Thyroid tissue and blood T-cell repertoires from six Graves' hyperthyroidism patients were also compared in the study. To identify distinguishing TCR V-J signatures, a discovery cohort of around 98 patients was used, comprising some 43 with Graves' ophthalmopathy and 57 with stable Graves' hyperthyroidism. Once sampling was done, hyperthyroidism patients were given methimazole at a starting dose of 30 mg daily, whereas ophthalmopathy patients were given high-dose intravenous methylprednisolone. Results and caveats for the whole study, not just this receptor: A model built on a 13 V-J signature distinguished ophthalmopathy from stable hyperthyroidism, reaching approximately 89% sensitivity and 81.08% specificity in cross-validation and 80%/75% in testing. Blood samples also contained most of the expanded thyroid clonotypes (frequency above 0.001), which suggests that blood repertoires may reflect thyroid immune responses. No statistical method was used to fix the sample size in advance, and group allocation was not hidden from the investigators. During validation, the model predicted progression to ophthalmopathy a median of around six months ahead of onset, with around 65% sensitivity and more than 72% specificity.

This clonotype was observed at least ten times. Which antigen it targets is not known. No quality values exist for individual bases; no much larger clone is one base distant. Stable Graves' hyperthyroidism was defined as the absence of progression to ophthalmopathy over 18 months of follow-up. Hyperthyroidism patients were aged 18 to 65 years and newly diagnosed, with disease duration of less than 2 months. Exclusion was applied to patients with uncontrolled infections, other autoimmune diseases, pregnancy or lactation. Diagnoses were established on the basis of clinical symptoms, serum thyroxine and TRAb, thyroid ultrasound, and orbital computed tomography. PBMCs were separated from 8 to 10 ml of fresh peripheral blood using Ficoll-Paque density gradient centrifugation. Trizol reagent was used to extract total RNA, and RNA quality was then checked on an Agilent 2100 Bioanalyzer. TCR beta CDR3 regions were amplified from RNA transcripts. The first round of RT-PCR for the TCR CDR3 was performed with the HTBI primer set and the Qiagen OneStep RT-PCR kit. The libraries were constructed in a second round of multiplex PCR and then size-selected and purified. Sequencing of the libraries was done on an Illumina HiSeq2000 using paired-end 100 bp reads. Regarding the original processing steps: SOAPnuke was used to process the raw data, removing reads that contained adapters or uncalled bases, had a mean Phred below 15, or lacked an exact match to the constant primer or identifier. COPE v1.2.5 was used to merge high-quality paired reads, and clonotypes were defined as unique nucleotide sequences. Clonotypes were aligned to IMGT TRBV, TRBD and TRBJ reference segments using MiTCR v1.1. Only V-J combinations with frequency above 0.0001, covering about 99% of repertoires, were analysed. The TCS score was defined as the ratio of F50 (clonal expansion) to E x V (chaos), calculated using BLOSUM62-based TCRdist between CDR3 peptides within each V-J. Welch's t-statistics and random forest reduced around 520 V-J features to roughly 13, which were used in a naive Bayes classifier (R e1071). TCRdb cleaned the public reads at Q25 with fastp, built clones with MiXCR and kept in-frame beta chains. A single entry per CDR3 protein holds the most common genes and DNA from its merged rows. For this entry, the V and J calls and clone size follow TCRdb and not the study's own pipeline. The sample table shows roughly 380,000 distinct CDR3 sequences, and around 14% are seen once. The ten largest clonotypes hold around 10% of the sample.

CDR1 MDHEN and CDR2 SYDVKM were looked up in the germline V gene. The junction shows trimming of 9 bases on V and 2 bases on J, plus 10 bases between the germline ends. The cysteine opens and the phenylalanine closes a CDR3 of 12 amino acids. Just CDR3 DNA is preserved here, 36 bases in frame from base 1. The sequenced sample consisted of blood. The V gene is TRBV28 and the J gene is TRBJ1-2, with the identity of the D gene unclear. This sequence was found in a woman aged 60-75 years with Graves' hyperthyroidism. The CDR3 reads CASLTANYGYTF. The DNA is as follows: TGTGCCAGTCTAACAGCGAACTATGGCTACACCTTC.